Each of the 31 T cell receptor beta chains below was sequenced from the same sample in a study of blood T cell repertoires in COVID-19. Produced via immunoSEQ multiplex PCR; TCRdb's table is partial and in-frame only. The sample has roughly 70,000 clones, approximately 90% seen once. The sequencing sample was made of peripheral blood. All receptors come from a man aged 65 to 79 with active or convalescent COVID-19.

This clone was picked up one time. This rearrangement joins TRBV19 to TRBJ2-1, with 7 bases matching TRBD2. The J segment lost 9 bases and the V segment lost 1 base, leaving 6 bases of the junction unmatched. Germline V gives CDR1 LNHDA, CDR2 SQIVND (reference sequence). The CDR3 is 14 amino acids. CDR3 in DNA: TGTGCCAGTAGTATAGCAGCCCGCGGGGGTGAGCAGTTCTTC. It yields the protein CASSIAARGGEQFF.

This chain connects TRBV30 to TRBJ2-7; 7 bases are a match to TRBD1. Germline V gene sequence: CDR1 GTSNPN, CDR2 SVGIG (reference sequence). V was pared by 3 bases and J by 4 bases, with 9 bases of the junction left unmatched. This CDR3 spans 14 amino acids. The CDR3 bases are TGTGCCTGGAGGATGCCGGGACAGCATTACGAGCAGTACTTC. Its protein product is CAWRMPGQHYEQYF.

J is TRBJ1-5 and V is TRBV19, with D tentatively TRBD1 (6 bases). V was cut by 2 bases and J by 7 bases, with 21 bases left in between. This CDR3 region has 17 residues. The germline CDR1 and CDR2 sequences are LNHDA and SQIVND (reference sequence). CDR3 in amino acids: CASSITPGTWRNQPQHF. DNA for the CDR3: TGTGCCAGTAGTATAACCCCCGGGACATGGAGAAACCAGCCCCAGCATTTT.

The rearrangement links TRBV7-2 to TRBJ2-7; 7 nucleotides line up with TRBD1. The CDR3 contains 15 residues. V was pared by 1 base and J by 4 bases, with 7 bases of the junction left unmatched. CDR1 and CDR2 (germline): SGHTA, FQGNSA. The chain's CDR3 is CASSLGWDRTYEQYF. Written as DNA, the CDR3 is TGTGCCAGCAGCTTAGGATGGGACAGAACTTACGAGCAGTACTTC.

The V gene is TRBV15, the J gene TRBJ1-1; D may be TRBD1 (5 bases). The CDR3 spans 16 residues. Deletions cut 0 bases from V and 6 bases from J, with 17 bases between. Germline CDR1 is LNHNV and CDR2 is YYDKDF (reference sequence). The CDR3 coding sequence is TGTGCCACCAGCAGAGAAGGATGGAGGGGCGATTCTGAAGCTTTCTTT. This codes for CATSREGWRGDSEAFF.

The chain couples TRBV15 to TRBJ2-1; 11 bases fit TRBD2. CDR1 and CDR2 (germline): LNHNV, YYDKDF (reference sequence). J lost 7 bases, V lost 2 bases, and 10 bases had no gene match. The CDR3 is 17 amino acids. The CDR3 DNA sequence: TGTGCCACCAGCAGAACCTCCGGGACTAGCGGTTCTAATGAGCAGTTCTTC. This translates into CATSRTSGTSGSNEQFF.

The rearrangement joins TRBV7-6 to TRBJ2-1; 13 bases align to TRBD2. The CDR3 covers 16 residues. Germline-derived CDR1 and CDR2 are SGHVS and FNYEAQ. The junction had 8 bases not matched to a gene; V was cut back by 5 bases and J by 7 bases. CDR3 nucleotides: TGTGCCAGCAGCCGCCTACTAGCGGGGGGGCCTAATGAGCAGTTCTTC. Protein: CASSRLLAGGPNEQFF.

This chain joins TRBV18 and TRBJ1-2, with D uncertain. The CDR3 sequence is 12 residues long. V was clipped by 3 bases and J by 8 bases, with 10 bases between them. CDR1 and CDR2 (germline): KGHSH, LQKENI. The CDR3 bases are TGTGCCAGCTCACCTCTTTCGGGGGGCTACACCTTC. This encodes CASSPLSGGYTF.

This chain joins TRBV25-1 and TRBJ1-6, with 7 bases that match TRBD1. The CDR3 runs 15 residues. Trimming removed 3 bases from V and 4 bases from J; junction bases left unmatched: 3. Germline assignment: CDR1 MGHDK and CDR2 SYGVNS. The CDR3 DNA reads TGTGCCAGCAGTGACGGGACAGATTATAATTCACCCCTCCACTTT. Its translation is CASSDGTDYNSPLHF.

The chain employs TRBV2 and TRBJ1-5; D unclear. V gave up 5 bases and J gave up 3 bases, with 11 bases separating them. The CDR3 loop spans 14 amino acids. Germline V gene data show CDR1 as SNHLY and CDR2 as FYNNEI. CDR3 region: CASSFGQVNQPQHF. CDR3 nucleotides: TGTGCCAGCAGTTTTGGGCAGGTCAATCAGCCCCAGCATTTT.

This clone appeared once. This sequence joins TRBV5-1 and TRBJ1-4; 7 positions agree with TRBD1. This CDR3 region has 15 residues. Germline assignment: CDR1 SGHRS and CDR2 YFSETQ. The V and J ends lost 4 bases and 2 bases, in that order; junction bases with no gene match: 5. Here the CDR3 reads CASSVTQGTNEKLFF. In DNA, the CDR3 is TGCGCCAGCAGCGTCACACAGGGGACTAATGAAAAACTGTTTTTT.

The chain uses TRBV10-2 and TRBJ2-3, with 7 nucleotides matching TRBD2. The CDR3 sequence is 14 residues long. The germline V gene encodes CDR1 WSHSY and CDR2 SAAADI. The V gene end was trimmed by 3 bases and the J gene end by 8 bases; junction bases not matched to a gene: 8. The CDR3 DNA follows: TGCGCCAGCAGTGAAAGCGGGGTACGCGGTACGCAGTATTTT. This gives the protein CASSESGVRGTQYF.

The chain couples TRBV25-1 to TRBJ2-1, with D possibly being TRBD1 (6 bases). CDR3 length: 16 amino acids. The V gene's germline CDR1 is MGHDK and CDR2 SYGVNS. V gave up 0 bases and J gave up 8 bases, with 17 bases separating them. CDR3 amino acids: CASSEYVPQGKDEQFF. CDR3 nucleotide sequence: TGTGCCAGCAGTGAATACGTCCCCCAGGGGAAAGATGAGCAGTTCTTC.

This rearrangement joins TRBV19 to TRBJ1-2; TRBD1 aligns across 8 bases. The CDR3 is 14 residues long. Germline loops: CDR1 LNHDA, CDR2 SQIVND (reference sequence). The junction had 5 bases not matched to a gene; V was cut back by 4 bases and J by 4 bases. CDR3 region: CASSTRDRPYGYTF. DNA of the CDR3: TGTGCCAGTAGTACCCGGGACAGGCCCTATGGCTACACCTTC.

The rearrangement links TRBV5-1 to TRBJ2-3; TRBD1 matches at 8 bases. J lost 5 bases, V lost 2 bases, and 4 bases had no gene match. From germline, CDR1 is SGHRS and CDR2 YFSETQ. CDR3 size: 14 residues. Written as DNA, the CDR3 is TGCGCCAGCAGCTTACGGACAGGGATAGATACGCAGTATTTT. It encodes CASSLRTGIDTQYF.

This clone has just one count. This sequence joins TRBV5-1 and TRBJ1-2; 10 bases align to TRBD1. Per the germline V gene, CDR1 is SGHRS and CDR2 is YFSETQ. This CDR3 contains 15 residues. J lost 5 bases, V lost 4 bases, and 8 bases had no gene match. The CDR3 loop reads CASSARQGAGYGYTF. The DNA of the CDR3 is TGCGCCAGCAGCGCCCGACAGGGGGCGGGGTATGGCTACACCTTC.

V usage is TRBV5-1 and J usage is TRBJ1-6; 9 bases line up with TRBD1. Germline assignment: CDR1 SGHRS and CDR2 YFSETQ. There are 15 residues in the CDR3. The V segment lost 4 bases and the J segment 7 bases; nucleotides outside the gene matches: 6. The CDR3 protein is CASSQGQGENSPLHF. The CDR3 region has the DNA TGCGCCAGCAGCCAGGGACAGGGAGAGAATTCACCCCTCCACTTT. Looking up the rest from reference TRBV5-1 and TRBJ1-6 gives the full variable domain: KAGVTQTPRYLIKTRGQQVTLSCSPISGHRSVSWYQQTPGQGLQFLFEYFSETQRNKGNFPGRFSGRQFSNSRSEMNVSTLELGDSALYLCASSQGQGENSPLHFGNGTRLTVT.

The rearrangement links TRBV11-2 to TRBJ2-7; 10 bases align to TRBD2. The V and J ends lost 3 bases and 4 bases, in that order; junction bases with no gene match: 6. This CDR3 contains 15 residues. The germline V gene encodes CDR1 SGHAT and CDR2 FQNNGV. The CDR3 region has the DNA TGTGCCAGCAGCTTGGGGACTAGCGATACATACGAGCAGTACTTC. This translates into CASSLGTSDTYEQYF.

This clone was recorded once. The rearrangement joins TRBV18 to TRBJ1-2, with D perhaps matching TRBD1 (5 bases). The CDR3 is 13 amino acids. From germline, CDR1 is KGHSH and CDR2 LQKENI. V was pared by 3 bases and J by 8 bases, with 13 bases between. This CDR3 is CASSPGRVEGYTF. The CDR3 DNA sequence: TGTGCCAGCTCACCGGGCAGGGTCGAGGGCTACACCTTC.

V is TRBV30 and J is TRBJ1-4; weak D call: TRBD1 (6 bases). V was pared by 0 bases and J by 2 bases, with 13 bases between. This CDR3 comprises 16 residues. Germline CDR1 and CDR2: GTSNPN and SVGIG (reference sequence). DNA for the CDR3: TGTGCCTGGAGTGTAAGTTGGACAGATACTAATGAAAAACTGTTTTTT. Encoded protein: CAWSVSWTDTNEKLFF. The full variable domain, in which reference TRBV30 and TRBJ1-4 provide the parts outside the CDR3, is SQTIHQWPATLVQPVGSPLSLECTVEGTSNPNLYWYRQAAGRGLQLLFYSVGIGQISSEVPQNLSASRPQDRQFILSSKKLLLSDSGFYLCAWSVSWTDTNEKLFFGSGTQLSVL.

The chain links TRBV4-1 to TRBJ2-1; a possible D gene is TRBD2 (6 bases). Trimming removed 4 bases from V and 4 bases from J, with 11 bases in between. Germline lookup yields CDR1 MGHRA and CDR2 YSYEKL. The CDR3 has 14 amino acids. The CDR3 protein is CASSREGRYNEQFF. DNA of the CDR3: TGCGCCAGCAGCCGTGAGGGGAGGTACAATGAGCAGTTCTTC.

V usage is TRBV29-1 and J usage is TRBJ2-7, with 7 bases matching TRBD1. The V segment lost 7 bases and the J segment 3 bases; nucleotides outside the gene matches: 15. The CDR3 is made up of 15 amino acids. The germline V gene has CDR1 SQVTM and CDR2 ANQGSEA. The CDR3 bases are TGCAGCGCCGCACAGGGGATTTCGTCCCTCTACGAGCAGTACTTC. This gives the protein CSAAQGISSLYEQYF.

This clone has more than one count but fewer than ten. J is TRBJ2-5 and V is TRBV7-6, with a tentative D call TRBD1 (5 bases). Germline CDR1 reads SGHVS; CDR2 reads FNYEAQ. The CDR3 spans 19 residues. The V and J ends lost 1 base and 1 base respectively, with 22 bases between them. This CDR3 is CASSLVVLGAIPSQETQYF. The DNA of the CDR3 is TGTGCCAGCAGCTTAGTGGTGCTTGGGGCCATTCCCAGCCAAGAGACCCAGTACTTC.

The V call is TRBV19, the J call TRBJ1-5; D unclear. The V gene's germline CDR1 is LNHDA and CDR2 SQIVND (reference sequence). The CDR3 sequence is 13 residues long. Trimming shortened V by 3 bases and J by 4 bases, and 7 bases separated the two germline ends. This CDR3 is CASSIPQNQPQHF. DNA of the CDR3: TGTGCCAGTAGTATTCCTCAGAATCAGCCCCAGCATTTT.

This sequence joins TRBV3-1 (or the pseudogene TRBV3-2) and TRBJ1-1; D is unclear. CDR1 is LGHDT, CDR2 YNNKEL, per germline (reference sequence). Trimming removed 0 bases from V and 6 bases from J, with 17 bases in between. The CDR3 runs 16 residues. CDR3 nucleotide sequence: TGTGCCAGCAGCCAAGATGCAGGTTTTGCCTGGGCTGAAGCTTTCTTT. It is translated as CASSQDAGFAWAEAFF.

The CDR3 coding sequence is TGTGCCAGCAGGGAGTCTTCAGCGCGAGCTAACTATGGCTACACCTTC. Translation gives CASRESSARANYGYTF. The gene calls are TRBV5-5 and TRBJ1-2; no clear D. Per the germline V gene, CDR1 is SGHKS and CDR2 is YYEKEE (reference sequence). The ends were cut back, 5 bases at V and 0 bases at J, with 17 bases in the middle. This CDR3 comprises 16 residues.

The rearrangement uses TRBV19 and TRBJ1-5; TRBD1 matches at 9 bases. Germline assignment: CDR1 LNHDA and CDR2 SQIVND (reference sequence). Unmatched junction bases numbered 4, after V lost 1 base and J lost 0 bases. This CDR3 is built from 17 residues. The CDR3, as DNA: TGTGCCAGTAGTATAGCACAGGGGGCTGGTAGCAATCAGCCCCAGCATTTT. Its translation is CASSIAQGAGSNQPQHF. Full variable domain (outside the CDR3, taken from reference TRBV19 and TRBJ1-5): DGGITQSPKYLFRKEGQNVTLSCEQNLNHDAMYWYRQDPGQGLRLIYYSQIVNDFQKGDIAEGYSVSREKKESFPLTVTSAQKNPTAFYLCASSIAQGAGSNQPQHFGDGTRLSIL.

The genes are TRBV28 and TRBJ1-2; tentative D call: TRBD1 (5 bases). Germline values: CDR1 MDHEN, CDR2 SYDVKM. This CDR3 spans 13 amino acids. Deletions cut 3 bases from V and 8 bases from J, with 13 bases between. CDR3 in DNA: TGTGCCAGCAGTTTCAGGGTACTCGAGGGCTACACCTTC. Its translation: CASSFRVLEGYTF.

The rearrangement uses TRBV5-1 and TRBJ2-5; 8 bases are a match to TRBD1. Germline V CDR1 and CDR2: SGHRS, YFSETQ. The CDR3 has 16 residues. With 4 bases clipped from V and 1 base from J, the junction kept 9 bases outside the gene matches. The CDR3 here is CASSADRGSFQETQYF. The CDR3 DNA reads as TGCGCCAGCAGCGCCGACAGGGGATCCTTCCAAGAGACCCAGTACTTC.

The chain links TRBV7-6 to TRBJ1-3; TRBD1 matches 8 bases. The CDR3 consists of 17 residues. Germline CDR1 SGHVS, CDR2 FNYEAQ. The junction had 7 bases not matched to a gene; V was cut back by 2 bases and J by 1 base. DNA for the CDR3: TGTGCCAGCAGCTTATCCGACAGGGGCCTATCTGGAAACACCATATATTTT. This encodes CASSLSDRGLSGNTIYF.

This chain joins TRBV12-3 or TRBV12-4 and TRBJ1-6; D gene ambiguous. This CDR3 spans 12 amino acids. Trimming cost V 6 bases and J 10 bases, with 10 bases left between them. The CDR3 DNA follows: TGTGCCAGCAGAAGCACCTGGTCACCCCTCCACTTT. As protein: CASRSTWSPLHF.